A selection of T cell receptor beta chains follows, all from one sample in a study of cytomegalovirus exposure and HLA in healthy donors. Clones were sequenced by immunoSEQ multiplex PCR, and TCRdb holds only the in-frame ones, with some missing. The sample includes roughly 130,000 clones, around 79% of them seen just once. The sequenced material came from PBMCs. These receptors came from a woman between 45 and 60 years old in good health and CMV-seropositive. CDR3s include the opening cysteine and the closing phenylalanine or tryptophan. D genes are given only for firm matches. Only part of the rows carry a size: once, few, many, or a class if the clone is expanded.

v_gene	j_gene	d_gene	abundance	CDR3nt	CDR3aa
TRBV28	TRBJ2-7	-	few	TGTGCCAGCAGTTCCCTCCCAGGGGAGCAGTACTTC	CASSSLPGEQYF
TRBV5-1	TRBJ2-5	TRBD2	-	TGCGCCAGCAGCTTGTGGACTAGCGCATCTAACGGGGAGACCCAGTACTTC	CASSLWTSASNGETQYF
TRBV6-1	TRBJ2-7	-	-	TGTGCCAGCAGTGAAGATGGTCAGGTCTACGAGCAGTACTTC	CASSEDGQVYEQYF
TRBV2	TRBJ2-5	TRBD2	-	TGTGCCAGCAGTGAATTCCCACTAGCGGGGGAGACCCAGTACTTC	CASSEFPLAGETQYF
TRBV5-1	TRBJ1-2	TRBD1	-	TGCGCCAGCAGCCCGGACAGGGTGGATGGCTACACCTTC	CASSPDRVDGYTF
TRBV4-1	TRBJ1-2	-	-	TGCGCCAGCAGCCAAGTGGTAACAGTTCGAAGTGGCTACACCTTC	CASSQVVTVRSGYTF
TRBV5-4	TRBJ1-2	-	-	TGTGCCAGCAGCCAGCTGCATACAGAACCCTATGGCTACACCTTC	CASSQLHTEPYGYTF
TRBV4-1	TRBJ2-5	-	-	TGCGCCAGCAGCCAAGGGACGACTAACTACCAAGAGACCCAGTACTTC	CASSQGTTNYQETQYF
TRBV7-2	TRBJ2-1	-	-	TGTGCCAGCAGCCCGGTGGGGCAGGGCTACAATGAGCAGTTCTTC	CASSPVGQGYNEQFF
TRBV27	TRBJ2-2	-	-	TGTGCCAGCAGTAAGAGGAACACCGGGGAGCTGTTTTTT	CASSKRNTGELFF
TRBV5-1	TRBJ2-1	TRBD2	-	TGCGCCAGCAGCTTACGGACTAGCGGGGGAAATGAGCAGTTCTTC	CASSLRTSGGNEQFF
TRBV12-5	TRBJ1-2	-	-	TGTGCTAGTGGTTTGGTTAGTACAGGGAACTATGGCTACACCTTC	CASGLVSTGNYGYTF
TRBV18	TRBJ1-4	-	-	TGTGCCAGCTCACCGCTCTCCGGGAGCGGTAATGAAAAACTGTTTTTT	CASSPLSGSGNEKLFF
TRBV7-9	TRBJ1-1	-	-	TGTGCCAGCAGCAGCGGGGAGCAAACTTTCTTT	CASSSGEQTFF
TRBV2	TRBJ2-7	TRBD1	-	TGTGCCAGCAGGCTCCTGGGACAGGGTAACGACGAGCAGTACTTC	CASRLLGQGNDEQYF
TRBV9	TRBJ2-7	TRBD1	-	TGTGCCAGCAGCGTAGTGGACAGGGGGCTTGGCGAGCAGTACTTC	CASSVVDRGLGEQYF